A selection of T cell receptor beta chains follows, all from one sample in a study of blood T cell repertoires in COVID-19. TCRdb's copy holds only in-frame clones and misses some; the assay was immunoSEQ multiplex PCR. The table lists around 290,000 clones, around nine tenths of them singletons, with around 4.4% in the top ten. Material: peripheral blood. Receptor source: a man between 35 and 55 years old with acute or convalescent COVID-19. The CDR3 runs from the conserved cysteine through the conserved F or W. The D gene is left open where the match is weak.

length,D,J,V,DNA,CDR3
12,-,TRBJ1-5,TRBV19,TGTGCCAGTGGCCGGGGCAATCAGCCCCAGCATTTT,CASGRGNQPQHF
14,-,TRBJ1-3,TRBV4-1,TGCGCCAGCAGCCAACCACACGGAGGGAACACCATATATTTT,CASSQPHGGNTIYF
15,TRBD2,TRBJ2-3,TRBV12-5,TGTGCTAGTGGTTTTACTAGCGGGGTAACAGATACGCAGTATTTT,CASGFTSGVTDTQYF
15,-,TRBJ1-2,TRBV6-5,TGTGCCAGCATTAAAGGAGCGGGTCCCGGAGGTGGCTACACCTTC,CASIKGAGPGGGYTF
14,-,TRBJ2-7,TRBV7-2,TGTGCCAGCAGCTTAGGATCCTCTATATACGAGCAGTACTTC,CASSLGSSIYEQYF
12,-,TRBJ1-1,TRBV3-1/TRBV3-2,TGTGCCAGCCAGACATTGAACACTGAAGCTTTCTTT,CASQTLNTEAFF
13,-,TRBJ1-2,TRBV7-8,TGTGCCAGCAGCCCGGACAGTAACTATGGCTACACCTTC,CASSPDSNYGYTF
15,TRBD1,TRBJ1-1,TRBV18,TGTGCCAGCTCACCCGGACAGGGGAGGGGCACTGAAGCTTTCTTT,CASSPGQGRGTEAFF
10,-,TRBJ1-1,TRBV12-3/TRBV12-4,TGTGCCAGCAGTTTCGGGTCAGCTTTCTTT,CASSFGSAFF
16,TRBD2,TRBJ2-2,TRBV24-1,TGTGCCACCAGTGACCCCGTAGCGGGGTACACCGGGGAGCTGTTTTTT,CATSDPVAGYTGELFF